The entry that follows covers one TCR beta chain sequence. These data come from a study of blood T cell repertoires in COVID-19. Authors' analysis steps: Estimates of nucleated cell counts were drawn from the amplification of reference gene primers. Assay: immunoSEQ multiplex PCR; the TCRdb copy retains only in-frame clones and omits some. V and J calls and clone size are copied from that table; D and trimming were computed from the DNA. In the table there are 65,000 to 70,000 clones, 75% to 80% of which are singletons. Germline values: CDR1 LNHDA, CDR2 SQIVND (reference sequence). This CDR3 region has 13 residues. V was trimmed by 6 bases and J by 2 bases, leaving 10 bases between them.

The sequence derives from a human donor in a cohort sampled during active COVID-19. What was sequenced was peripheral blood. The chain is built from TRBV19 and TRBJ2-5; D may be TRBD2 (6 bases). The CDR3 DNA follows: TGTGCCAGTAGGGCGGGGCAGCAAGAGACCCAGTACTTC. This translates into CASRAGQQETQYF.